A single sample is the source of the 23 T cell receptor beta chains below, sequenced in a study of control samples from healthy donors and cancer patients. Some clones are missing from TCRdb's copy, which holds only in-frame ones; the method was immunoSEQ multiplex PCR. The sample contains 17,000 or so clones, just over 85% of which appear only once. The sample comprised PBMCs. The receptors shown here come from a woman aged 65 to 85 with colorectal cancer.

The chain couples TRBV7-2 to TRBJ1-1, with 8 bases matching TRBD1. J lost 11 bases, V lost 5 bases, and 7 bases had no gene match. The germline CDR1 and CDR2 sequences are SGHTA and FQGNSA. CDR3 length: 12 residues. The DNA of the CDR3 is TGTGCCAGCAGCCTCAGGGGGCAGCAGGCTTTCTTT. Translated: CASSLRGQQAFF.

This chain connects TRBV3-1 (or the pseudogene TRBV3-2) to TRBJ2-3; D unclear. Trimming cost V 1 base and J 4 bases, with 9 bases left between them. The CDR3 covers 14 residues. Per germline, CDR1 LGHDT and CDR2 YNNKEL (reference sequence). DNA for the CDR3: TGTGCCAGCAGCCAAGGGACGTCGGCAGATACGCAGTATTTT. It specifies CASSQGTSADTQYF.

This clone came up a few times. The V call is TRBV15, the J call TRBJ2-7, with D possibly matching TRBD2 (6 bases). The germline V gene encodes CDR1 LNHNV and CDR2 YYDKDF (reference sequence). The CDR3 is made up of 13 amino acids. The V end was cut by 6 bases, the J end by 2 bases, with 11 bases between. The CDR3, as DNA: TGTGCCACCAGTTCGGGGGTAACCTACGAGCAGTACTTC. Protein sequence: CATSSGVTYEQYF.

Concerning this clone itself: This sample includes further DNA sequences coding for the same CDR3. CDR3 sequence: CASSLAGSSYNEQFF. In DNA form, the CDR3 reads TGTGCCAGCAGCTTGGCAGGGAGCTCCTACAATGAGCAGTTCTTC. This chain links TRBV5-6 with TRBJ2-1; possibly TRBD1 or TRBD2 for D (5 bases each). Trimming removed 0 bases from V and 0 bases from J, with 7 bases in between. The CDR3 loop spans 15 amino acids. In germline, CDR1 is SGHDT, CDR2 YYEEEE. Full variable domain (outside the CDR3, taken from reference TRBV5-6 and TRBJ2-1): DAGVTQSPTHLIKTRGQQVTLRCSPKSGHDTVSWYQQALGQGPQFIFQYYEEEERQRGNFPDRFSGHQFPNYSSELNVNALLLGDSALYLCASSLAGSSYNEQFFGPGTRLTVL.

The chain links TRBV7-9 to TRBJ2-1; 14 nucleotides line up with TRBD2. Germline CDR1 is SEHNR and CDR2 is FQNEAQ (reference sequence). The CDR3 contains 16 residues. With V trimmed by 5 bases and J by 9 bases, 9 bases remained unmatched. The CDR3 bases are TGTGCCAGCAGCCGACGTGGGACTAGCGGGAGATTTGAGCAGTTCTTC. Encoded protein: CASSRRGTSGRFEQFF.

This rearrangement joins TRBV6-5 to TRBJ2-7; 7 bases agree with TRBD1. Germline V CDR1 and CDR2: MNHEY, SVGAGI. Trimming removed 4 bases from V and 3 bases from J; junction bases left unmatched: 9. The CDR3 is 15 residues long. The DNA of the CDR3 is TGTGCCAGCAGTTGGCGAGGACAGGAATACTACGAGCAGTACTTC. Protein product: CASSWRGQEYYEQYF.

The chain couples TRBV19 to TRBJ2-7; the match to TRBD1 covers 8 bases. V was clipped by 3 bases and J by 1 base; unmatched bases: 5. CDR1 is LNHDA and CDR2 is SQIVND in the germline V gene (reference sequence). The CDR3 loop spans 15 amino acids. The CDR3 DNA sequence: TGTGCCAGTAGTATCCTCGGGACAGGTTCCTACGAGCAGTACTTC. Amino acids: CASSILGTGSYEQYF.

The chain joins TRBV24-1 to TRBJ1-2, with D uncertain. V gave up 5 bases and J gave up 8 bases, with 8 bases separating them. This CDR3 has 11 amino acids. Germline V lookup: CDR1 KGHDR, CDR2 SFDVKD. CDR3 region: CATSVGYGYTF. The CDR3 nucleotides read TGTGCCACCAGTGTGGGATACGGCTACACCTTC.

The chain recombines TRBV4-3 with TRBJ1-5, with 9 positions matching TRBD1. Germline lookup yields CDR1 LGHNA and CDR2 YSLEER. CDR3 size: 14 residues. The V segment lost 4 bases and the J segment 7 bases; nucleotides outside the gene matches: 5. CDR3 DNA: TGCGCCAGCAGCCGGGGACAGGGTGCACAGCCCCAGCATTTT. It codes for CASSRGQGAQPQHF.

The genes are TRBV15 and TRBJ2-5; 9 bases fit TRBD2. Germline CDR1 is LNHNV and CDR2 is YYDKDF (reference sequence). V dropped 4 bases and J dropped 6; count of bases not matched to a gene: 9. This CDR3 has 15 residues. The CDR3 protein is CATSIGGGAGKTQYF. The CDR3 DNA is TGTGCCACCAGCATCGGCGGGGGGGCCGGTAAGACCCAGTACTTC. The full variable domain, completed using reference TRBV15 and TRBJ2-5, is DAMVIQNPRYQVTQFGKPVTLSCSQTLNHNVMYWYQQKSSQAPKLLFHYYDKDFNNEADTPDNFQSRRPNTSFCFLDIRSPGLGDTAMYLCATSIGGGAGKTQYFGPGTRLLVL.

The rearrangement uses TRBV5-1 and TRBJ1-4; 7 nucleotides agree with TRBD1. The CDR3 covers 15 residues. Germline V gene sequence: CDR1 SGHRS, CDR2 YFSETQ. V lost 0 bases and J lost 4; bases outside the gene matches: 3. The CDR3: CASSLEGAFNEKLFF. The CDR3 DNA follows: TGCGCCAGCAGCTTGGAGGGGGCTTTTAATGAAAAACTGTTTTTT.

This chain uses TRBV6-5 with TRBJ1-1; 9 bases line up with TRBD1. The V gene's germline CDR1 is MNHEY and CDR2 SVGAGI. The CDR3 has 16 residues. The junction had 10 bases not matched to a gene; V was cut back by 4 bases and J by 4 bases. Written as DNA, the CDR3 is TGTGCCAGCAGTTCCAGACAGGGGGAGATGAGCACTGAAGCTTTCTTT. Translated, it gives CASSSRQGEMSTEAFF.

The chain is built from TRBV6-5 and TRBJ2-7; D possibly corresponds to TRBD1 (6 bases). This CDR3 is built from 13 residues. Deletions cut 0 bases from V and 9 bases from J, with 12 bases between. The germline CDR1 and CDR2 sequences are MNHEY and SVGAGI. CDR3 region: CASSYSQGRGQYF. DNA for the CDR3: TGTGCCAGCAGTTACTCGCAGGGGCGAGGGCAGTACTTC.

This chain joins TRBV7-6 and TRBJ2-3; 9 bases align to TRBD2. This CDR3 is built from 17 residues. Per germline, CDR1 SGHVS and CDR2 FNYEAQ. The ends lost 5 bases at V and 2 bases at J; junction bases unmatched: 11. The CDR3 DNA sequence: TGTGCCAGCAGCCCGTTTAGCGGGGGAGCGCTCACAGATACGCAGTATTTT. This translates into CASSPFSGGALTDTQYF.

V usage is TRBV27 and J usage is TRBJ2-7; D call uncertain. The CDR3 length is 14 residues. The V and J ends lost 3 bases and 4 bases respectively, with 13 bases between them. The germline V gene encodes CDR1 MNHEY and CDR2 SMNVEV (reference sequence). CDR3 in amino acids: CASSFSRTLYEQYF. CDR3 DNA sequence: TGTGCCAGCAGTTTCTCGCGGACCCTTTACGAGCAGTACTTC.

The genes are TRBV2 and TRBJ2-3; 9 nucleotides agree with TRBD2. V gave up 6 bases and J gave up 4 bases; unmatched junction bases: 8. The CDR3 has 15 amino acids. CDR1 is SNHLY, CDR2 FYNNEI, per germline. This chain's CDR3 is CASRPPGLAPDTQYF. In nucleotides, the CDR3 is TGTGCCAGCAGACCCCCGGGACTAGCCCCAGATACGCAGTATTTT.

The gene calls are TRBV5-1 and TRBJ2-5; maybe TRBD1 (6 bases). Trimming left V 3 bases short and J 0 bases short, with 9 bases between. The length of the CDR3 is 14 residues. Germline V gene data show CDR1 as SGHRS and CDR2 as YFSETQ. The CDR3 is CASSSGTNQETQYF. As DNA, the CDR3 is TGCGCCAGCAGCTCAGGGACAAACCAAGAGACCCAGTACTTC.

The rearrangement joins TRBV6-5 to TRBJ1-6; TRBD1 matches 8 bases. The length of the CDR3 is 14 residues. The ends lost 8 bases at V and 6 bases at J; junction bases unmatched: 6. Per germline, CDR1 MNHEY and CDR2 SVGAGI. The CDR3 nucleotides read TGTGCCAGCGGACCGGGACAGGCTAATTCACCCCTCCACTTT. Its translation is CASGPGQANSPLHF.

This clone has only a few counts. The chain has TRBV7-9 and TRBJ1-5, with 7 bases lining up with TRBD1. Germline CDR1 reads SEHNR; CDR2 reads FQNEAQ (reference sequence). The CDR3 covers 16 residues. Losses at the gene ends were 4 bases for V and 2 bases for J; bases not matched to a gene: 8. CDR3 in DNA: TGTGCCAGCAGCTCAAGGGACAGTACTGGCAATCAGCCCCAGCATTTT. Its translation is CASSSRDSTGNQPQHF. Full variable domain (outside the CDR3, taken from reference TRBV7-9 and TRBJ1-5): DTGVSQNPRHKITKRGQNVTFRCDPISEHNRLYWYRQTLGQGPEFLTYFQNEAQLEKSRLLSDRFSAERPKGSFSTLEIQRTEQGDSAMYLCASSSRDSTGNQPQHFGDGTRLSIL.

This clone was seen a single time. The gene calls are TRBV6-2 or TRBV6-3 and TRBJ1-5; 8 bases line up with TRBD1. This CDR3 is built from 15 residues. The germline V gene encodes CDR1 MNHEY and CDR2 SVGEGT. V dropped 4 bases and J dropped 6; count of bases not matched to a gene: 8. The CDR3, as DNA: TGTGCCAGCAGTTTGGGACAGGCATTTGGTCAGCCCCAGCATTTT. Protein sequence: CASSLGQAFGQPQHF.

The chain carries TRBV6-2 or TRBV6-3 and TRBJ2-7; 7 bases line up with TRBD1. This CDR3 region has 13 residues. CDR1 and CDR2 (germline): MNHEY, SVGEGT. V gave up 2 bases and J gave up 5 bases; unmatched junction bases: 3. In DNA, the CDR3 is TGTGCCAGCAGTTACACCGACAGGGACGAGCAGTACTTC. Its protein product is CASSYTDRDEQYF.

The V gene is TRBV5-4, the J gene TRBJ2-4; 9 positions match TRBD2. Trimming removed 1 base from V and 0 bases from J; junction bases left unmatched: 5. The CDR3 totals 17 residues. Germline values: CDR1 SGHNT, CDR2 YYREEE (reference sequence). This chain's CDR3 is CASSLPTSGLAKNIQYF. DNA of the CDR3: TGTGCCAGCAGCTTGCCGACTAGCGGTCTAGCCAAAAACATTCAGTACTTC.

The CDR3 DNA sequence: TGCGCCAGCAGGGGAGGTGGGAGCTCCTACAATGAGCAGTTCTTC. Its translation: CASRGGGSSYNEQFF. This chain joins TRBV4-1 and TRBJ2-1; a weak D match, TRBD2 (6 bases). CDR3 length: 15 residues. V gave up 6 bases and J gave up 0 bases, with 12 bases separating them. The germline V gene encodes CDR1 MGHRA and CDR2 YSYEKL.